The entry that follows covers one T cell receptor (beta chain) sequence. What it binds is not known. The record originates from a study of identical twins. Study-wide results and caveats: Invariant MAIT and iNKT cells are populations that could partly confound zero-insertion analyses.

TCRdb processed the 5' RACE reads anew with MiXCR; each CDR3 protein has one entry. The data hold some 1,600,000 distinct CDR3 sequences, with about 32% observed a single time. The CDR3 extends over 15 amino acids. Per the germline V gene, CDR1 is SNHLY and CDR2 is FYNNEI. With 2 bases removed from V and 6 bases from J, the gap between germline ends came to 14 bases. The TCR originated in a newborn girl in good health. This chain connects TRBV2 to TRBJ2-1; D perhaps matches TRBD2 (6 bases). The sample comprised cord blood. CDR3 sequence (DNA): TGTGCCAGCAGTGAAACCGGGAGAGGTGGCAATGAGCAGTTCTTC. This codes for CASSETGRGGNEQFF.